The clone carrying this T cell receptor (beta chain) was recorded once. Antigen specificity is unknown. This CDR3 comprises 15 residues. The germline V gene has CDR1 GTSNPN and CDR2 SVGIG (reference sequence). Trimming at V came to 4 bases and at J to 4 bases, leaving 8 bases not matched to a gene. This sample is drawn from a study of T cell responses to AZD1222 COVID-19 vaccine. Study conclusions and caveats: Repertoires in all cases were sampled only once the peak T cell response had passed. Two AZD1222 doses significantly raised spike-specific TCR breadth and depth over controls. Donors, mostly white British, included more females; clonal diversity was possibly underestimated.

The table came from immunoSEQ multiplex PCR; TCRdb's copy has only in-frame clones and leaves some out. The sample consists of just over 90,000 clones, approximately 90% of them appearing once. Recipients boosted at about 4 weeks or about 12 weeks are pooled. The J gene is TRBJ2-3, the V gene TRBV30; 10 nucleotides align to TRBD2. Sequences were derived from peripheral blood, sampled 28 days after the second AZD1222 dose. The sequence came from an adult who received the AZD1222 COVID-19 vaccine. CDR3 loop: CAWTASGRDADTQYF. CDR3 sequence (DNA): TGTGCCTGGACAGCGAGCGGGAGGGATGCAGATACGCAGTATTTT. The entire variable domain, with the rest obtained from reference TRBV30 and TRBJ2-3, is as follows: SQTIHQWPATLVQPVGSPLSLECTVEGTSNPNLYWYRQAAGRGLQLLFYSVGIGQISSEVPQNLSASRPQDRQFILSSKKLLLSDSGFYLCAWTASGRDADTQYFGPGTRLTVL.